A single TCR beta chain is shown here with its context. The V end was cut by 5 bases, the J end by 7 bases, with 14 bases between. Germline CDR1 MNHEY, CDR2 SMNVEV (reference sequence). This CDR3 comprises 13 residues. The data were obtained in a study of STAT5B mutations in CD4+ large granular lymphocyte leukemia. The method was immunoSEQ multiplex PCR; TCRdb's version includes in-frame clones alone and lacks a portion of them. The sample has 35,000 or so clones, roughly 85% seen once. Sequences were obtained from CD4+ T cells from blood buffy coats. The TCR originated in a human donor in good health. This rearrangement joins TRBV27 to TRBJ2-5; maybe TRBD2 (6 bases). CDR3 bases: TGTGCCAGCAGTGGGGACTGGTCAGGGACCCAGTACTTC. This encodes CASSGDWSGTQYF.